Shown below are 7 T cell receptor beta chains from a single sample sequenced in a study of OX40 agonist ivuxolimab in advanced cancers. Using immunoSEQ multiplex PCR, the repertoire was profiled, and TCRdb retains in-frame clones only, with some absent. The sample includes approximately 60,000 clones, roughly 86% of them seen just once. Sequenced material: CD4+ or CD8+ T cells sorted from blood, taken in a trial of the OX40 agonist ivuxolimab. These receptors all stem from an adult with an advanced solid tumor such as melanoma, head and neck, liver or kidney cancer.

The chain joins TRBV9 to TRBJ2-2, with 10 bases aligning to TRBD2. The CDR3 runs to 16 residues. CDR1 is SGDLS, CDR2 YYNGEE, per germline. Trimming cost V 2 bases and J 4 bases; bases outside gene matches: 5. CDR3 amino acids: CASSVTEREGTGELFF. In nucleotides, the CDR3 is TGTGCCAGCAGCGTGACCGAGCGGGAGGGCACCGGGGAGCTGTTTTTT.

This rearrangement joins TRBV6-5 to TRBJ2-7; 11 bases line up with TRBD2. The CDR3 extends over 15 amino acids. The ends lost 5 bases at V and 2 bases at J; junction bases unmatched: 5. Germline V gene data show CDR1 as MNHEY and CDR2 as SVGAGI. The DNA of the CDR3 is TGTGCCAGCAGTGGGGGGACTAGCGGACCCTACGAGCAGTACTTC. As protein: CASSGGTSGPYEQYF.

CDR3 sequence: CASTLNTEAFF. Written as DNA, the CDR3 is TGTGCCAGCACCCTGAACACTGAAGCTTTCTTT. This rearrangement joins TRBV11-2 to TRBJ1-1, with D unclear. V dropped 7 bases and J dropped 0 bases, with 3 bases sitting between them. The germline V gene has CDR1 SGHAT and CDR2 FQNNGV. This CDR3 has 11 amino acids. Full variable domain (outside the CDR3, taken from reference TRBV11-2 and TRBJ1-1): EAGVAQSPRYKIIEKRQSVAFWCNPISGHATLYWYQQILGQGPKLLIQFQNNGVVDDSQLPKDRFSAERLKGVDSTLKIQPAKLEDSAVYLCASTLNTEAFFGQGTRLTVV.

V gene TRBV5-1 combines with J gene TRBJ2-2; 9 positions match TRBD1. V was pared by 2 bases and J by 6 bases, with 11 bases of the junction left unmatched. This CDR3 is built from 17 residues. CDR1 SGHRS and CDR2 YFSETQ come from the germline V gene. CDR3 residues: CASSLIGTGRGAGELFF. CDR3 nucleotides: TGCGCCAGCAGCTTAATCGGGACAGGGAGAGGGGCCGGGGAGCTGTTTTTT.

The genes are TRBV2 and TRBJ1-1; no firm D call. CDR1 and CDR2 (germline): SNHLY, FYNNEI. The CDR3 has 11 amino acids. V was trimmed by 7 bases and J by 6 bases, leaving 9 bases between them. The CDR3 bases are TGTGCCAGCAACTCAGCCCCTGAAGCTTTCTTT. Translated: CASNSAPEAFF.

The CDR3 loop reads CASRAGEDNSPLHF. The CDR3 DNA sequence: TGCGCCAGCAGGGCGGGGGAGGATAATTCACCCCTCCACTTT. The chain links TRBV5-1 to TRBJ1-6; the D gene is possibly TRBD1 (5 bases). From germline, CDR1 is SGHRS and CDR2 YFSETQ. Trimming removed 5 bases from V and 5 bases from J, with 11 bases in between. The CDR3 sequence is 14 residues long.

By proportion, this clone is large. This chain connects TRBV5-4 to TRBJ2-7, with D maybe TRBD2 (5 bases). The CDR3 contains 12 residues. V was shortened by 4 bases and J by 6 bases, with 11 bases between the two germline ends. The germline gives CDR1 SGHNT, CDR2 YYREEE (reference sequence). CDR3 in DNA: TGTGCCAGCAGCCGGGAACCCTCCGAGCAGTACTTC. It encodes CASSREPSEQYF.